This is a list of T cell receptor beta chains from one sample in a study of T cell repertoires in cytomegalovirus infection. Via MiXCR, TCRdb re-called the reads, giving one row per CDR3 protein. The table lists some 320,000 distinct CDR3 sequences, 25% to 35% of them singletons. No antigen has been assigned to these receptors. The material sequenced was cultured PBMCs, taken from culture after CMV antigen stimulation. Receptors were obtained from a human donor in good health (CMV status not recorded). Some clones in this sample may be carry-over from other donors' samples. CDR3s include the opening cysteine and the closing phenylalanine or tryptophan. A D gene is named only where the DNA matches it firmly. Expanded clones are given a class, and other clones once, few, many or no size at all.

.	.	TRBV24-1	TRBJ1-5	TGTGCCACCAGTGATTCAGGACATGATAGCAATCAGCCCCAGCATTTT	CATSDSGHDSNQPQHF
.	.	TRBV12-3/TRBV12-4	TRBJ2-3	TGTGCCAGCAGTTTAATGGAGTACACAGATACGCAGTATTTT	CASSLMEYTDTQYF
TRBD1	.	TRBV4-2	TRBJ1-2	TGTGCCAGCAGCCAATTGGGCAGGGGGCGCGGCTATGGCTACACCTTC	CASSQLGRGRGYGYTF
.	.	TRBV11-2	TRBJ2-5	TGTGCCAGCAGGGCAGACTTTGAGAAAGAGACCCAGTACTTC	CASRADFEKETQYF
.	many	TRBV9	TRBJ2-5	TGTGCCAGCAGCGTAGGAGGACATAAGTCGGGGGCCCAGTACTTC	CASSVGGHKSGAQYF
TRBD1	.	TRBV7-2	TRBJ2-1	TGTGCCAGCAGCCTAGGGACAGGGAACACCAGGAATGAGCAGTTCTTC	CASSLGTGNTRNEQFF
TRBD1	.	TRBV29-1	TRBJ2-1	TGCAGCGTGGAGGGGGGTCAAGGACAGGGGACTTACAATGAGCAGTTCTTC	CSVEGGQGQGTYNEQFF
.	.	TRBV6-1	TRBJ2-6	TGTGCCAGCAGCCTTACTACAGGGAGCGGGGCCAACGTCCTGACTTTC	CASSLTTGSGANVLTF
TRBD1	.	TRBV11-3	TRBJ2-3	TGTGCCAGCAGCTACCGACAGGGGACAGATACGCAGTATTTT	CASSYRQGTDTQYF
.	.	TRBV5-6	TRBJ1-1	TGTGCCAGCAGCTTGGAGTGGAGCATGAACACTGAAGCTTTCTTT	CASSLEWSMNTEAFF
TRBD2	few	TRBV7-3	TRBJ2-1	TGTGCCAGCAGCATCGATGGGGCCGGCGGGAGCTCCTACAATGAGCAGTTCTTC	CASSIDGAGGSSYNEQFF
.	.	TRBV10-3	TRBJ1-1	TGTGCCATCCGAAAGATTGGGCCCCGGGACACTGAAGCTTTCTTT	CAIRKIGPRDTEAFF
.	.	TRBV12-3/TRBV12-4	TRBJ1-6	TGTGCCAGAGGTCAACGGGGCTCTGGTTCACCCCTCCACTTT	CARGQRGSGSPLHF
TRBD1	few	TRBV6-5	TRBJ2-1	TGTGCCAGCTGTCGACAGGGGTTGTACAATGAGCAGTTCTTC	CASCRQGLYNEQFF
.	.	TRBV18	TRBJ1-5	TGTGCCAGCTTACAGTCACAAGATCAGCCCCAGCATTTT	CASLQSQDQPQHF
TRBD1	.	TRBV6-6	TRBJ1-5	TGTGCCAGCAGTTACGGTGGGGACAGGGGCTATAGCAATCAGCCCCAGCATTTT	CASSYGGDRGYSNQPQHF
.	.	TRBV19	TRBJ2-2	TGTGCCAGTCTTACAGGGGAGGCGGCCGGGGAGCTGTTTTTT	CASLTGEAAGELFF
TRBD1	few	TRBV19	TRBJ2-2	TGTGCCAGTAGTATTTGGACAGGGCGGAACACCGGGGAGCTGTTTTTT	CASSIWTGRNTGELFF
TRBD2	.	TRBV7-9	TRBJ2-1	TGTGCCAGCAGCTTAACTAGCGGGAGTTTCGATGAGCAGTTCTTC	CASSLTSGSFDEQFF
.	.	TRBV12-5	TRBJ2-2	TGTGCTTCTAGCGAGAGACTAGTTTCCGGGGAGCTGTTTTTT	CASSERLVSGELFF
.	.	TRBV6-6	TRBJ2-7	TGTGCCAGCAGTGGCCCGGAACGGGTATTCTCCTACGAGCAGTACTTC	CASSGPERVFSYEQYF
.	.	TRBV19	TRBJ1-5	TGTGCCAGTAGTCATAAGGGGGAGAAGCCCCAGCATTTT	CASSHKGEKPQHF
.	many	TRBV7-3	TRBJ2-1	TGTGCCAGCAGCCCCCACCAGACAACAGGGAATGAGCAGTTCTTC	CASSPHQTTGNEQFF
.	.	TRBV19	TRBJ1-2	TGTGCCAGTCTCGGCAGAAACTCCTATGGCTACACCTTC	CASLGRNSYGYTF
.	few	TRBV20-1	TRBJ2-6	TGCAGTGCTAGAGCGGGGGCCAACGTCCTGACTTTC	CSARAGANVLTF
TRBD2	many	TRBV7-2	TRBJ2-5	TGTGCCAGCAGCCTAGCCGGGACTAGCGGGCGGGAGACCCAGTACTTC	CASSLAGTSGRETQYF
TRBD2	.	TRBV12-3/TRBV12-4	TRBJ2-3	TGTGCCAGCAGTTTACTTTGGGGGCGGGAGGATAACACAGATACGCAGTATTTT	CASSLLWGREDNTDTQYF
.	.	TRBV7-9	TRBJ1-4	TGTGCCAGCACTATAGGACGGGAAAAACTGTTTTTT	CASTIGREKLFF
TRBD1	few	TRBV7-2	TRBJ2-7	TGTGCCAGCAGCTTAGGAGCCGGGACAGGGGGTACCTACGAGCAGTACTTC	CASSLGAGTGGTYEQYF
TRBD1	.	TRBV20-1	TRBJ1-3	TGCAGTGCTAGAGCCGGACAGGGGATAAACACCATATATTTT	CSARAGQGINTIYF
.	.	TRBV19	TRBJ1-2	TGTGCCACTACATTCTTCTCGGATCCAGGGGAATCCGGCTACACCTTC	CATTFFSDPGESGYTF
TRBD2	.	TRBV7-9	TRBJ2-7	TGTGCCAGCGGGATAGCGGGAGAGGGAACCTACGAGCAGTACTTC	CASGIAGEGTYEQYF
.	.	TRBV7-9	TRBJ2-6	TGTGCCAGCAGCCGGACGGGGCCCCTCTCTGGGGCCAACGTCCTGACTTTC	CASSRTGPLSGANVLTF
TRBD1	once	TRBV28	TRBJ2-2	TGTGCCAGCAGTTTCCTAATGACAGGGGACACCGGGGAGCTGTTTTTT	CASSFLMTGDTGELFF
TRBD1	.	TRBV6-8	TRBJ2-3	TGTGCCAGCAGTGCCCCCGGGACAGGGGGCGATACGCAGTATTTT	CASSAPGTGGDTQYF
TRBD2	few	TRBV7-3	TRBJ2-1	TGTGCCAGCAGCTTAATTCGCGGGAGGGCTAATGAGCAGTTCTTC	CASSLIRGRANEQFF
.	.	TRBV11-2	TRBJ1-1	TGTGCCAGCAGCTTAGATACGGGTAACACTGAAGCTTTCTTT	CASSLDTGNTEAFF
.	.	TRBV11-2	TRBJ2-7	TGTGCCAGCAGCCCGAAAGGGGGGACAAACTACGAGCAGTACTTC	CASSPKGGTNYEQYF
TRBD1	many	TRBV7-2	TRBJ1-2	TGTGCCAGCAGCTACCAGGGGGCTTCCTATGGCTACACCTTC	CASSYQGASYGYTF
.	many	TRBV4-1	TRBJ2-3	TGCGCCAGCAGCCAAACCGGGGCTTCGAGCACAGATACGCAGTATTTT	CASSQTGASSTDTQYF
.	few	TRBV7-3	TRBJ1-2	TGTGCCAGCAGCCCAGGCGGGGGTTATGGCTACACCTTC	CASSPGGGYGYTF
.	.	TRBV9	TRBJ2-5	TGTGCCAGCAGCGCCACAGGGTTTTGGCAAGAGACCCAGTACTTC	CASSATGFWQETQYF
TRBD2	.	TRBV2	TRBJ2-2	TGTGCCAGCAGTCTGGCGGGGGCGAACACCGGGGAGCTGTTTTTT	CASSLAGANTGELFF
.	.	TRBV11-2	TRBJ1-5	TGTGCCAGCAGCAGCCCTACAGGGACAACGGTGATTTATAGCAATCAGCCCCAGCATTTT	CASSSPTGTTVIYSNQPQHF
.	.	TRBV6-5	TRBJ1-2	TGTGCCAGCAGTTACGGGTACTTAGACGGTGGCTACACCTTC	CASSYGYLDGGYTF
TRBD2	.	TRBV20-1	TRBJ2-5	TGCAGTGCTAGGCAGGGACTAGCGGGAGTAGAGACCCAGTACTTC	CSARQGLAGVETQYF
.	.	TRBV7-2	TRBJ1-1	TGTGCCAGCAGCTTAGCCCCGGTGTGGGGCATGAACACTGAAGCTTTCTTT	CASSLAPVWGMNTEAFF
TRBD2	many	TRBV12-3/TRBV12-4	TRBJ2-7	TGTGCCAGCAGCTTAGCGGGAGGCTCCTACGAGCAGTACTTC	CASSLAGGSYEQYF
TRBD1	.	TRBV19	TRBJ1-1	TGTGCCAGTAGTATTCACAGGGGGGTGAACACTGAAGCTTTCTTT	CASSIHRGVNTEAFF
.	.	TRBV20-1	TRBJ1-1	TGCAGTGCTAAGCCCCGAGGGAACACGAACACTGAAGCTTTCTTT	CSAKPRGNTNTEAFF
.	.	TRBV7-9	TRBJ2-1	TGTGCCAGCAGCTTAGACGGAGGGCAGTTCTTC	CASSLDGGQFF
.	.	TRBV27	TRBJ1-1	TGTGCCAGCAACCTGAGACCGGAAACCAAAGCTTTCTTT	CASNLRPETKAFF